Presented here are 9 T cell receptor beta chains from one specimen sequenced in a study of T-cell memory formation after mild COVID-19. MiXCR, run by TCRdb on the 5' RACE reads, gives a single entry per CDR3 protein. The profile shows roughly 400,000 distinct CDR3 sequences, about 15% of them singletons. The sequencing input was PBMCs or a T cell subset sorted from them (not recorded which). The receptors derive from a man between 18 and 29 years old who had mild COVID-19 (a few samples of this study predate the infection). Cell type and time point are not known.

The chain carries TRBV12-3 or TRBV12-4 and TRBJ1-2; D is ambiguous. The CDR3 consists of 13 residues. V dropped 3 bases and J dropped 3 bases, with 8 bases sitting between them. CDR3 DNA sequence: TGTGCCAGCAGTTTGGGCCCCTACTATGGCTACACCTTC. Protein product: CASSLGPYYGYTF.

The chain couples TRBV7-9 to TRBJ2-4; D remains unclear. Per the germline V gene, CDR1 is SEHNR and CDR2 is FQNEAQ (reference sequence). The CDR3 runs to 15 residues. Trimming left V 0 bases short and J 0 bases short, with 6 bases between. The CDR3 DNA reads TGTGCCAGCAGCTTAGCGGCAGTAGCCAAAAACATTCAGTACTTC. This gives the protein CASSLAAVAKNIQYF.

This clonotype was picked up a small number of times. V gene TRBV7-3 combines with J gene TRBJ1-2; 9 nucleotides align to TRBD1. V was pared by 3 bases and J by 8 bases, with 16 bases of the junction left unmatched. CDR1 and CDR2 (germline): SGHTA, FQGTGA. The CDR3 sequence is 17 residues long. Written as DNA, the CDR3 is TGTGCCAGCAGCTTCGGAGACCGGGACAGGGAAGGTTACGGCTACACCTTC. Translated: CASSFGDRDREGYGYTF.

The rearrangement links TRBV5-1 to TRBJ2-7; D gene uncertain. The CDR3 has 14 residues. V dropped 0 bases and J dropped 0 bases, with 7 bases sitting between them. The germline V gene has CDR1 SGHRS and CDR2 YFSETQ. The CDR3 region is CASSLAPSSYEQYV. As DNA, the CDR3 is TGCGCCAGCAGCTTGGCCCCGAGCTCCTACGAGCAGTACGTC.

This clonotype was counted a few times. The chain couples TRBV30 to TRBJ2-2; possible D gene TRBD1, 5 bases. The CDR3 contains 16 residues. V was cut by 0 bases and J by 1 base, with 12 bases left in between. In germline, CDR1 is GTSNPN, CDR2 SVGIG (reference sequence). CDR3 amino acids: CAWSVRWGRNTGELFF. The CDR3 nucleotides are TGTGCCTGGAGTGTTAGGTGGGGCCGGAACACCGGGGAGCTGTTTTTT.

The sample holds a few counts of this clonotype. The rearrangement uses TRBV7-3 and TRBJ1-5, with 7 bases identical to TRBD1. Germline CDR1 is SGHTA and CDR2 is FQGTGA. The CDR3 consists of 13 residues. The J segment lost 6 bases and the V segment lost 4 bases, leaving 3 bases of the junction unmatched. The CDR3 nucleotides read TGTGCCAGCAGCTCCGACAGGGTTCAGCCCCAGCATTTT. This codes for CASSSDRVQPQHF.

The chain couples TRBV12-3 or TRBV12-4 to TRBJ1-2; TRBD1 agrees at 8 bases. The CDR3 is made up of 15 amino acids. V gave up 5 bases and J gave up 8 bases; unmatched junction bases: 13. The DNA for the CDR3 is TGTGCCAGCAGTCTACACGGACAGGGAGCGAGCGGCTACACCTTC. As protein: CASSLHGQGASGYTF.

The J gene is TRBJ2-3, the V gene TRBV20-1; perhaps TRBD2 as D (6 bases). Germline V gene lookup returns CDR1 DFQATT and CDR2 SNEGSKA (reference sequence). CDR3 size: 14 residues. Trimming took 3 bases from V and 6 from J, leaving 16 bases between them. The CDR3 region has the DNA TGCAGTGCTAGGGACTATACTGGTGGGGATACGCAGTATTTT. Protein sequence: CSARDYTGGDTQYF.

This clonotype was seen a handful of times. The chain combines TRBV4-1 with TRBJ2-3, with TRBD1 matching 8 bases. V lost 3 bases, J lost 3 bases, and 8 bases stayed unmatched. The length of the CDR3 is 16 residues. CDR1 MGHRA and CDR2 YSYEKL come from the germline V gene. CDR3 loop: CASSHPGQGRTDTQYF. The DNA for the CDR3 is TGCGCCAGCAGCCACCCCGGACAGGGTAGGACAGATACGCAGTATTTT.